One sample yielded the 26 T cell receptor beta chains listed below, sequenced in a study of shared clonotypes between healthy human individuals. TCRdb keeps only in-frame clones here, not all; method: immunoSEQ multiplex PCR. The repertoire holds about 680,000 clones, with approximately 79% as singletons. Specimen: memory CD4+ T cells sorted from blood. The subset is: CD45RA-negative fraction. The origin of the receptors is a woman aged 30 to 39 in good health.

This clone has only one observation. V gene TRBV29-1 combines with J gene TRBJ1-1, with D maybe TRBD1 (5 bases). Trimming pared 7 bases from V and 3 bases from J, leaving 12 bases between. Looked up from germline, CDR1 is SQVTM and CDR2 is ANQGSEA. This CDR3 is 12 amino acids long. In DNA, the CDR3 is TGCAGCGCAAAGAGGGGTGACACTGAAGCTTTCTTT. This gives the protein CSAKRGDTEAFF.

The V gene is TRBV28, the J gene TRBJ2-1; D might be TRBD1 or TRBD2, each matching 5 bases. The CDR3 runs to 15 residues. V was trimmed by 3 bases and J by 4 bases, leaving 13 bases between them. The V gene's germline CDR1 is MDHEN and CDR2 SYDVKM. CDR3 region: CASSLKGRVYNEQFF. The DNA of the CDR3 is TGTGCCAGCAGTTTGAAGGGACGAGTTTACAATGAGCAGTTCTTC.

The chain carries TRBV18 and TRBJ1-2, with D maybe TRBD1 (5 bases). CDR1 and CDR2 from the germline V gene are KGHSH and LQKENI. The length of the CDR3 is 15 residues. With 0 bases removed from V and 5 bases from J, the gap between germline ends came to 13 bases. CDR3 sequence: CASSPPYLREYGYTF. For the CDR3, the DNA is TGTGCCAGCTCACCACCCTATCTCAGGGAGTATGGCTACACCTTC. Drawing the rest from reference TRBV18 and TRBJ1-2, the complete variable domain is NAGVMQNPRHLVRRRGQEARLRCSPMKGHSHVYWYRQLPEEGLKFMVYLQKENIIDESGMPKERFSAEFPKEGPSILRIQQVVRGDSAAYFCASSPPYLREYGYTFGSGTRLTVV.

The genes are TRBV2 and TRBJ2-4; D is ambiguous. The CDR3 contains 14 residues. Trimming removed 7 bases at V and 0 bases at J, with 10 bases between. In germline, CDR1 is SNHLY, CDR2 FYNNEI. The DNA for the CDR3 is TGTGCCAGCATTGGCGGAATAGCCAAAAACATTCAGTACTTC. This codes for CASIGGIAKNIQYF.

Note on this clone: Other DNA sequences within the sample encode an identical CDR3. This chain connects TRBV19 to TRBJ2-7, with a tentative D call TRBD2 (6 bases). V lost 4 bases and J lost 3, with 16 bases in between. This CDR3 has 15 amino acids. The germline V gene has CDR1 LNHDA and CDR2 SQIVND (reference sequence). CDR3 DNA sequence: TGTGCCAGTAGTAACCAGGGTACTAGCAGCTACGAGCAGTACTTC. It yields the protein CASSNQGTSSYEQYF.

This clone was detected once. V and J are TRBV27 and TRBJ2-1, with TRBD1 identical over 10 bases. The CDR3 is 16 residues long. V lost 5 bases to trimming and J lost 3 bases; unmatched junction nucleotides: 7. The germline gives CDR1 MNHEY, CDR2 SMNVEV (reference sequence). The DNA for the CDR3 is TGTGCCAGCAGTCAATTTCGGACAGGGGGCTACAATGAGCAGTTCTTC. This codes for CASSQFRTGGYNEQFF.

The CDR3 sequence: CASSLARAGVNEQFF. DNA for the CDR3: TGTGCCAGCAGTTTAGCCCGGGCAGGGGTCAATGAGCAGTTCTTC. V gene TRBV28 combines with J gene TRBJ2-1; a weak D match, TRBD1 (6 bases). Germline V lookup: CDR1 MDHEN, CDR2 SYDVKM. The CDR3 consists of 15 residues. The V and J ends lost 2 bases and 6 bases respectively, with 14 bases between them.

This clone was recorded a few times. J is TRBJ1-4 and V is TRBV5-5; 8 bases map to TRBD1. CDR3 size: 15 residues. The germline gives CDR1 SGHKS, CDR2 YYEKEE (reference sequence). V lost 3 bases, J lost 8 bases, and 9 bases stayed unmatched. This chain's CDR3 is CASSSRQGLGEKLFF. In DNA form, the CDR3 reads TGTGCCAGCAGCTCGCGACAGGGGTTGGGGGAAAAACTGTTTTTT.

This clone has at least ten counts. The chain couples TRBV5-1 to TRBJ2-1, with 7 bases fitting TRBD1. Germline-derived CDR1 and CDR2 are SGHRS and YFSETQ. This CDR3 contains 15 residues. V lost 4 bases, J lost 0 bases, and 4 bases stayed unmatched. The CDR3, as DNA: TGCGCCAGCAGCGGGGACAGTCCCTCCTACAATGAGCAGTTCTTC. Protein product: CASSGDSPSYNEQFF.

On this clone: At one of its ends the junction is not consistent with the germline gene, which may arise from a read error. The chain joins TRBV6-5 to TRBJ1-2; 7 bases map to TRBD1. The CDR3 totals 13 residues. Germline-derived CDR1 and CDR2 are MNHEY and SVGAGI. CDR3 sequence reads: CAISEGTAYGYTF. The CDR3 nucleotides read TGTGCCATCAGTGAGGGGACAGCCTATGGCTACACCTTC.

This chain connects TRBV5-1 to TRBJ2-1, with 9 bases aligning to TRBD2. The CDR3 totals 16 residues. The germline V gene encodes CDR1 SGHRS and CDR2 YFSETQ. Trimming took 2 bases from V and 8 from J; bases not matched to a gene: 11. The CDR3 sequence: CASSFFVAGEAYEQFF. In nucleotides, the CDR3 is TGCGCCAGCAGCTTTTTCGTAGCGGGAGAGGCCTATGAGCAGTTCTTC.

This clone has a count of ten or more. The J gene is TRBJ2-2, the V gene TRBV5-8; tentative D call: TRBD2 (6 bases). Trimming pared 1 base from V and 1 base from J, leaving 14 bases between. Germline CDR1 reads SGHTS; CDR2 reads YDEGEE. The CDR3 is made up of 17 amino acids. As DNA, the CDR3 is TGTGCCAGCAGCTTGACTGTCGGGGGTTTGAACACCGGGGAGCTGTTTTTT. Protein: CASSLTVGGLNTGELFF.

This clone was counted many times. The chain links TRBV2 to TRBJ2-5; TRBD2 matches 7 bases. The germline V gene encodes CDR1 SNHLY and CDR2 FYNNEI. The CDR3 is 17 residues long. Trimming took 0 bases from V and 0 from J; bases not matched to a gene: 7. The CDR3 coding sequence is TGTGCCAGCAGTGAAGCTACGCTAGCGGCGTACCAAGAGACCCAGTACTTC. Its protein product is CASSEATLAAYQETQYF.

CDR3 nucleotide sequence: TGTGCCAGCAGTGACAGGGTCGACTATGGCTACACCTTC. It specifies CASSDRVDYGYTF. The chain combines TRBV28 with TRBJ1-2; TRBD1 matches at 7 bases. CDR3 length: 13 amino acids. J was trimmed by 3 bases and V by 5 bases; bases with no gene match: 3. Germline-derived CDR1 and CDR2 are MDHEN and SYDVKM.

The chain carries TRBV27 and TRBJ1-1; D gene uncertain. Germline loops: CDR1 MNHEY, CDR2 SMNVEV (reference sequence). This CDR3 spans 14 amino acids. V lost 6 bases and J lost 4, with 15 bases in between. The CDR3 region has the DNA TGTGCCAGCAGCCTAAACTTCCGAGGCACTGAAGCTTTCTTT. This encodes CASSLNFRGTEAFF.

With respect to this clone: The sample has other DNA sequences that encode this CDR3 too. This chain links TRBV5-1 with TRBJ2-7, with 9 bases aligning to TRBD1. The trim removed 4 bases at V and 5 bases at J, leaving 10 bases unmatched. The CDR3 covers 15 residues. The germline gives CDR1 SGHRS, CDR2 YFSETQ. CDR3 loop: CASSTGDRDSDEQYF. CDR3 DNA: TGCGCCAGCAGCACCGGGGACAGGGATTCGGACGAGCAGTACTTC.

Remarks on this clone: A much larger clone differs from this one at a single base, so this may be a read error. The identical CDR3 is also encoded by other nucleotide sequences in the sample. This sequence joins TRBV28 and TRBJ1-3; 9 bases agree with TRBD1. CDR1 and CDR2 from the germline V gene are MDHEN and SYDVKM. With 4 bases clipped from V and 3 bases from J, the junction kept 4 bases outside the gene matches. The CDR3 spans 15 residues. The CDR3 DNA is TGTGCCAGCAGTTCGGGACAGGGAGATGGAAACACCATATATTTT. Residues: CASSSGQGDGNTIYF.

The CDR3 DNA reads TGTGCCAGCAGTTTCCTGACTAGCGGGAACGAGCAGTACTTC. It translates to CASSFLTSGNEQYF. V usage is TRBV6-6 and J usage is TRBJ2-7, with TRBD2 matching 11 bases. Germline V gene sequence: CDR1 MNHNY, CDR2 SVGAGI (reference sequence). The J segment lost 5 bases and the V segment lost 4 bases, leaving 4 bases of the junction unmatched. The CDR3 is made up of 14 amino acids.

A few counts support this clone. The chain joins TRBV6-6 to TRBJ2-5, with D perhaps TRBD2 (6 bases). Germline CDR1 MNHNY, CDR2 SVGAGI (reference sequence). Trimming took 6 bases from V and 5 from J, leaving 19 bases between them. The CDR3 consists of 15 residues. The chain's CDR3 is CASRPLGDSGETQYF. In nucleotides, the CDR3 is TGTGCCAGCAGACCACTCGGGGATAGCGGCGAGACCCAGTACTTC.

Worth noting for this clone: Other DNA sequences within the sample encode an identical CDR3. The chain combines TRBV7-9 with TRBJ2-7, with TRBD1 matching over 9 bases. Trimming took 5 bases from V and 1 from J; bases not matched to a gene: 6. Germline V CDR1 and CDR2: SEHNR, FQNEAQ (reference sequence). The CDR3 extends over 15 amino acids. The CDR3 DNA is TGTGCCAGCAGCCCGGGACAGGGTAGTTCCTACGAGCAGTACTTC. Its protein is CASSPGQGSSYEQYF.

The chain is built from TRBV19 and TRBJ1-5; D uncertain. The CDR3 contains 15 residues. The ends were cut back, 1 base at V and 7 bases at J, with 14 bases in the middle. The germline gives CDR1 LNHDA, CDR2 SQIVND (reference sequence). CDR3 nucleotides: TGTGCCAGTAGTATAGGGTACCCGATTAACCAGCCCCAGCATTTT. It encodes CASSIGYPINQPQHF.

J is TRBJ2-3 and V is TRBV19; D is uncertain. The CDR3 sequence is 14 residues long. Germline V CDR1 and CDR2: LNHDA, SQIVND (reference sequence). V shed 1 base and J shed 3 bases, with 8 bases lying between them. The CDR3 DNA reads TGTGCCAGTAGTATAGGGTTTGGAACAGATACGCAGTATTTT. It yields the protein CASSIGFGTDTQYF.

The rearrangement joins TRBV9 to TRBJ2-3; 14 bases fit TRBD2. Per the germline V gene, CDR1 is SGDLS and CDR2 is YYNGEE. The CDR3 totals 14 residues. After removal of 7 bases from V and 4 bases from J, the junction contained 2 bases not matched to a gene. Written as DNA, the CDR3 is TGTGCCAGCGGACTAGCGGGAGGTTCAGATACGCAGTATTTT. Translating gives CASGLAGGSDTQYF.

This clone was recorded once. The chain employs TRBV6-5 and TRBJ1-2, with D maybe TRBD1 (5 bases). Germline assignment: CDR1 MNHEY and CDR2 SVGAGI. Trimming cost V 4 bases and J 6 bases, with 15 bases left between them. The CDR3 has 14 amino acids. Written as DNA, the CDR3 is TGTGCCAGCAGTTCGACGGGGCGCAGGAATGGCTACACCTTC. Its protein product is CASSSTGRRNGYTF.

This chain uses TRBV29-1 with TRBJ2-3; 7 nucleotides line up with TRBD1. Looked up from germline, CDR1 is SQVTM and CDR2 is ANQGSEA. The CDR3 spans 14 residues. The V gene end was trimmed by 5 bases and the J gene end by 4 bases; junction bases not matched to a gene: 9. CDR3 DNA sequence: TGCAGCGTTCGGGGCAGGGGGTGGTCAGATACGCAGTATTTT. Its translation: CSVRGRGWSDTQYF.

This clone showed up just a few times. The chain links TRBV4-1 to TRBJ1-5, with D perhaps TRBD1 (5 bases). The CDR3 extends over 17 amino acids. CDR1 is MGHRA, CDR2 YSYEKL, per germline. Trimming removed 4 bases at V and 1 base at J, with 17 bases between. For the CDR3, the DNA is TGCGCCAGCAGCCTCCTCCCGGGACCGGTGAGCAATCAGCCCCAGCATTTT. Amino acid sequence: CASSLLPGPVSNQPQHF.